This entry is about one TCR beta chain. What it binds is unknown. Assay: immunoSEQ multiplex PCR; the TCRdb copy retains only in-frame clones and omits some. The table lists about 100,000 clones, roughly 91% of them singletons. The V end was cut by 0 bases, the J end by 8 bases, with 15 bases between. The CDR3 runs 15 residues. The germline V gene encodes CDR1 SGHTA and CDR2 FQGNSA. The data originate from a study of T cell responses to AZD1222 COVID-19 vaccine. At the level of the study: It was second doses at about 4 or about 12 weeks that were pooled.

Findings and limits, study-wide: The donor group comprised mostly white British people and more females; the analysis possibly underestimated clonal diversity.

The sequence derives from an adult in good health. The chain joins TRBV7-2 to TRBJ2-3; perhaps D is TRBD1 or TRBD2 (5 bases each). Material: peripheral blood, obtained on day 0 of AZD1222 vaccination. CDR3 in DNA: TGTGCCAGCAGCTTAGCGTATGGGAGTGGGGGTACGCAGTATTTT. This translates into CASSLAYGSGGTQYF.